The 32 T cell receptor beta chains listed next were all sequenced from one sample in a study of blood T cell repertoires in COVID-19. Clones were read by immunoSEQ multiplex PCR, and TCRdb kept only the in-frame ones, dropping some. In the table there are 310,000 or so clones, more than 70% of which are singletons. The sample consisted of peripheral blood. The receptors were gathered from a woman in her thirties with COVID-19, enrolled during active disease.

The CDR3 is CATKSRGGGGYTF. The CDR3 DNA reads as TGTGCCACCAAAAGCCGGGGAGGAGGTGGCTACACCTTC. The rearrangement uses TRBV6-5 and TRBJ1-2; D call uncertain. The CDR3 runs 13 residues. V was clipped by 10 bases and J by 7 bases, with 19 bases between them. The germline V gene has CDR1 MNHEY and CDR2 SVGAGI.

This chain links TRBV5-1 with TRBJ2-2; TRBD2 matches at 13 bases. The CDR3 is 17 amino acids. J was trimmed by 4 bases and V by 4 bases; bases with no gene match: 7. Germline-derived CDR1 and CDR2 are SGHRS and YFSETQ. This chain's CDR3 is CASSGGGLAGATGELFF. As DNA, the CDR3 is TGCGCCAGCAGCGGAGGCGGACTAGCGGGAGCCACCGGGGAGCTGTTTTTT.

The chain carries TRBV6-2 or TRBV6-3 and TRBJ2-1, with TRBD1 matching 9 bases. The CDR3 consists of 16 residues. Trimming took 1 base from V and 5 from J; bases not matched to a gene: 6. Germline V gene lookup returns CDR1 MNHEY and CDR2 SVGEGT. CDR3 region: CASSYFGTGFNNEQFF. CDR3 nucleotides: TGTGCCAGCAGTTACTTCGGGACAGGGTTCAACAATGAGCAGTTCTTC.

Only one count was recorded for this clone. V usage is TRBV19 and J usage is TRBJ2-7, with D perhaps matching TRBD1 (6 bases). The CDR3 loop spans 13 amino acids. Germline V gene lookup returns CDR1 LNHDA and CDR2 SQIVND (reference sequence). Trimming shortened V by 3 bases and J by 7 bases, and 13 bases separated the two germline ends. In nucleotides, the CDR3 is TGTGCCAGTAGTATCCTTCAGGGGTGGGAGCAGTACTTC. Translating it yields CASSILQGWEQYF.

This clone was picked up one time. The chain has TRBV19 and TRBJ1-1; D may be TRBD1 (6 bases). V gave up 8 bases and J gave up 4 bases, with 14 bases separating them. The CDR3 spans 13 residues. Germline assignment: CDR1 LNHDA and CDR2 SQIVND (reference sequence). CDR3 residues: CASYREVGTEAFF. The CDR3 nucleotides read TGTGCCAGTTACAGGGAAGTAGGCACTGAAGCTTTCTTT.

This clone was recorded only once. CDR3 nucleotides: TGCGCCAGCAGCCAAGTGGGGCGGGGGAGGAACACTGAAGCTTTCTTT. Translating it yields CASSQVGRGRNTEAFF. The chain has TRBV4-1 and TRBJ1-1; D perhaps matches TRBD1 (5 bases). There are 16 residues in the CDR3. In germline, CDR1 is MGHRA, CDR2 YSYEKL. Between the trimmed V and J ends, which lost 1 base and 1 base, there was a span of 13 bases.

CDR3 bases: TGTGCCAGCAGCTTCTATCCGGGACAGCCGAACACCGGGGAGCTGTTTTTT. It is translated as CASSFYPGQPNTGELFF. The chain carries TRBV7-8 and TRBJ2-2; 7 nucleotides line up with TRBD1. With 3 bases clipped from V and 0 bases from J, the junction kept 7 bases outside the gene matches. Germline V gene lookup returns CDR1 SGHVS and CDR2 FQNEAQ. This CDR3 has 17 amino acids.

The chain uses TRBV7-2 and TRBJ1-4; 8 nucleotides match TRBD1. The germline CDR1 and CDR2 sequences are SGHTA and FQGNSA. The CDR3 is 14 amino acids. The trim removed 5 bases at V and 8 bases at J, leaving 7 bases unmatched. The CDR3 DNA follows: TGTGCCAGCAGCCCCGACAGGGGAGGGGAAAAACTGTTTTTT. Its translation: CASSPDRGGEKLFF. Variable domain in full (rest from reference TRBV7-2 and TRBJ1-4): GAGVSQSPSNKVTEKGKDVELRCDPISGHTALYWYRQSLGQGLEFLIYFQGNSAPDKSGLPSDRFSAERTGGSVSTLTIQRTQQEDSAVYLCASSPDRGGEKLFFGSGTQLSVL.

The CDR3 DNA is TGTGCCAGCAGTTTCCATAGCGGAACCTACGAGCAGTACTTC. It specifies CASSFHSGTYEQYF. The J gene is TRBJ2-7, the V gene TRBV27; a weak D match, TRBD2 (6 bases). Germline CDR1 is MNHEY and CDR2 is SMNVEV (reference sequence). V gave up 3 bases and J gave up 2 bases, with 11 bases separating them. This CDR3 region has 14 residues.

The table lists this clone with a count of one. The chain recombines TRBV10-3 with TRBJ2-5; 7 bases align to TRBD2. The CDR3 loop spans 14 amino acids. V was pared by 3 bases and J by 2 bases, with 3 bases of the junction left unmatched. Germline lookup yields CDR1 ENHRY and CDR2 SYGVKD. CDR3 sequence (DNA): TGTGCCATCAGTGAACGGGGGGTACAAGAGACCCAGTACTTC. Translation: CAISERGVQETQYF.

V gene TRBV5-1 combines with J gene TRBJ2-7, with D possibly TRBD1 on 6 matching bases. Germline V lookup: CDR1 SGHRS, CDR2 YFSETQ. Deletions cut 4 bases from V and 7 bases from J, with 18 bases between. There are 14 residues in the CDR3. This chain's CDR3 is CASSPRTAVGEQYF. The CDR3 nucleotides are TGCGCCAGCAGCCCGAGGACAGCGGTTGGAGAGCAGTACTTC.

J is TRBJ2-5 and V is TRBV28, with 9 bases identical to TRBD1. Trimming took 6 bases from V and 4 from J; bases not matched to a gene: 12. This CDR3 spans 16 amino acids. Germline CDR1 and CDR2: MDHEN and SYDVKM. In DNA form, the CDR3 reads TGTGCCAGCAGCCTCCACATAGGACAGGGGACAGAGACCCAGTACTTC. Translating gives CASSLHIGQGTETQYF. The full variable domain, with the rest looked up from reference TRBV28 and TRBJ2-5, is DVKVTQSSRYLVKRTGEKVFLECVQDMDHENMFWYRQDPGLGLRLIYFSYDVKMKEKGDIPEGYSVSREKKERFSLILESASTNQTSMYLCASSLHIGQGTETQYFGPGTRLLVL.

CDR3 DNA sequence: TGTGCCAGCAGTGAGACAGGCACAGATACGCAGTATTTT. Its protein product is CASSETGTDTQYF. The chain joins TRBV6-4 to TRBJ2-3; TRBD1 might be the D (5 bases). The V gene lost 3 bases and the J gene lost 1 base, with 5 bases spanning the gap. The CDR3 contains 13 residues. CDR1 and CDR2 (germline): MRHNA, SNTAGT.

The CDR3 sequence: CASSLSGLGQPQHF. CDR3 sequence (DNA): TGTGCCAGCAGCTTATCTGGGCTTGGGCAGCCCCAGCATTTT. The chain combines TRBV7-8 with TRBJ1-5; the D is unclear. CDR1 SGHVS and CDR2 FQNEAQ come from the germline V gene. The CDR3 extends over 14 amino acids. Trimming pared 2 bases from V and 7 bases from J, leaving 12 bases between. The variable domain in full, with the rest retrieved from reference TRBV7-8 and TRBJ1-5, is GAGVSQSPRYKVAKRGQDVALRCDPISGHVSLFWYQQALGQGPEFLTYFQNEAQLDKSGLPSDRFFAERPEGSVSTLKIQRTQQEDSAVYLCASSLSGLGQPQHFGDGTRLSIL.

V gene TRBV28 combines with J gene TRBJ2-7, with D maybe TRBD2 (5 bases). The CDR3 runs to 14 residues. Trimming left V 6 bases short and J 3 bases short, with 15 bases between. CDR1 and CDR2 (germline): MDHEN, SYDVKM. This chain's CDR3 is CASSLLERSYEQYF. CDR3 DNA sequence: TGTGCCAGCAGCCTACTCGAGCGGAGCTACGAGCAGTACTTC.

The rearrangement uses TRBV2 and TRBJ1-2, with D perhaps TRBD1 (6 bases). Germline V gives CDR1 SNHLY, CDR2 FYNNEI. The CDR3 covers 13 residues. Trimming left V 6 bases short and J 7 bases short, with 15 bases between. CDR3 nucleotides: TGTGCCAGCAGAGCAGGGGTGGAAGGTGGCTACACCTTC. It translates to CASRAGVEGGYTF.

The chain uses TRBV7-6 and TRBJ1-5; 7 positions agree with TRBD1. The CDR3 contains 17 residues. Germline lookup yields CDR1 SGHVS and CDR2 FNYEAQ. V trimming: 1 base; J trimming: 0 bases; junction bases outside the gene matches: 6. Here the CDR3 reads CASSLETGLYSNQPQHF. Written as DNA, the CDR3 is TGTGCCAGCAGCTTAGAGACAGGGCTTTATAGCAATCAGCCCCAGCATTTT.

The V call is TRBV10-2, the J call TRBJ2-5, with a weak D call TRBD2 (5 bases). There are 11 residues in the CDR3. Germline CDR1 and CDR2: WSHSY and SAAADI. V was cut by 8 bases and J by 5 bases, with 9 bases left in between. CDR3 in amino acids: CASGSDETQYF. The CDR3, as DNA: TGCGCCAGCGGTAGCGACGAGACCCAGTACTTC.

There are a few counts of this clone. J is TRBJ1-5 and V is TRBV6-6; D gene unclear. This CDR3 has 12 amino acids. CDR1 is MNHNY, CDR2 SVGAGI, per germline (reference sequence). V lost 6 bases to trimming and J lost 4 bases, with 7 bases between them. For the CDR3, the DNA is TGTGCCAGCAGGATAGAGAATCAGCCCCAGCATTTT. It yields the protein CASRIENQPQHF.

The J gene is TRBJ2-1, the V gene TRBV5-4; 7 bases are shared with TRBD2. With V trimmed by 5 bases and J by 8 bases, 10 bases remained unmatched. Germline CDR1 reads SGHNT; CDR2 reads YYREEE (reference sequence). CDR3 length: 14 residues. CDR3 nucleotides: TGTGCCAGCAGTAACGGACTAGTTGTCTATGAGCAGTTCTTC. Protein product: CASSNGLVVYEQFF.

The rearrangement links TRBV5-4 to TRBJ2-2, with 7 bases matching TRBD1. The CDR3 sequence is 17 residues long. Per the germline V gene, CDR1 is SGHNT and CDR2 is YYREEE (reference sequence). Trimming took 4 bases from V and 0 from J; bases not matched to a gene: 9. This chain's CDR3 is CASSVLQGRANTGELFF. CDR3 DNA sequence: TGTGCCAGCAGCGTCCTACAGGGGCGCGCGAACACCGGGGAGCTGTTTTTT.

The V gene is TRBV6-4, the J gene TRBJ2-7; 15 bases agree with TRBD2. The CDR3 is made up of 17 amino acids. The V and J ends lost 8 bases and 0 bases, in that order; junction bases with no gene match: 8. Germline V CDR1 and CDR2: MRHNA, SNTAGT. In DNA, the CDR3 is TGTGCCAGCGGAACCGGGACTAGCGGGAGGCCCTCCTACGAGCAGTACTTC. It yields the protein CASGTGTSGRPSYEQYF.

The CDR3 nucleotides are TGCGCCAGCAGCCAAGATCTAGGGGGTCGCCTCACAGATACGCAGTATTTT. Its translation is CASSQDLGGRLTDTQYF. This chain uses TRBV4-1 with TRBJ2-3; a possible D gene is TRBD1 (6 bases). CDR1 and CDR2 (germline): MGHRA, YSYEKL. The CDR3 contains 17 residues. V shed 0 bases and J shed 2 bases, with 15 bases lying between them.

This clone was picked up one time. V is TRBV29-1 and J is TRBJ2-4; 9 positions agree with TRBD2. Germline CDR1 SQVTM, CDR2 ANQGSEA. Trimming removed 7 bases from V and 0 bases from J; junction bases left unmatched: 7. The CDR3 extends over 15 amino acids. DNA for the CDR3: TGCAGCGGGACAACGACTAGCGGAGCCAAAAACATTCAGTACTTC. Translation gives CSGTTTSGAKNIQYF.

This clone came up a few times. The chain carries TRBV6-5 and TRBJ1-1; TRBD1 aligns across 7 bases. CDR1 is MNHEY and CDR2 is SVGAGI in the germline V gene. The trim removed 2 bases at V and 4 bases at J, leaving 7 bases unmatched. The CDR3 loop spans 15 amino acids. Here the CDR3 reads CASSYTRQGGTEAFF. The CDR3 nucleotides are TGTGCCAGCAGTTACACCCGACAGGGTGGCACTGAAGCTTTCTTT.

The rearrangement joins TRBV6-2 or TRBV6-3 to TRBJ2-7; D gene ambiguous. The germline V gene has CDR1 MNHEY and CDR2 SVGEGT. The CDR3 loop spans 16 amino acids. Trimming took off 2 bases at V and 3 bases at J, with 17 bases between the two ends. In DNA, the CDR3 is TGTGCCAGCAGTTACGAGCCCCCCAAACAGCTCTACGAGCAGTACTTC. Protein product: CASSYEPPKQLYEQYF.

The CDR3 loop is CASTSQGLTEKLFF. CDR3 coding DNA: TGTGCCAGCACCTCCCAGGGGTTGACTGAAAAACTGTTTTTT. The chain couples TRBV6-5 to TRBJ1-4; D is possibly TRBD1 (6 bases). The CDR3 is 14 amino acids. Germline values: CDR1 MNHEY, CDR2 SVGAGI. V dropped 7 bases and J dropped 7 bases, with 16 bases sitting between them.

This clone was seen just once. V usage is TRBV28 and J usage is TRBJ2-7; D gene unclear. The CDR3 length is 15 residues. The germline CDR1 and CDR2 sequences are MDHEN and SYDVKM. V lost 2 bases and J 1 base, leaving 12 bases between the germline ends. CDR3 amino acids: CASSLRWSPSYEQYF. The DNA for the CDR3 is TGTGCCAGCAGTTTACGGTGGTCCCCATCCTACGAGCAGTACTTC.

The chain has TRBV6-6 and TRBJ2-7; 8 positions match TRBD1. V lost 5 bases and J lost 1; bases outside the gene matches: 7. The CDR3 is made up of 15 amino acids. CDR1 is MNHNY, CDR2 SVGAGI, per germline (reference sequence). The DNA for the CDR3 is TGTGCCAGCAGTCTCCGGACAGGGATTTCCTACGAGCAGTACTTC. Translated: CASSLRTGISYEQYF.

The V gene is TRBV5-1, the J gene TRBJ1-2, with D perhaps matching TRBD1 (5 bases). This CDR3 region has 15 residues. The germline CDR1 and CDR2 sequences are SGHRS and YFSETQ. The V and J ends lost 3 bases and 2 bases respectively, with 14 bases between them. CDR3 sequence reads: CASSSALGENYGYTF. The CDR3 bases are TGCGCCAGCAGCTCGGCGTTAGGGGAAAACTATGGCTACACCTTC.

This clone occurred once. The chain couples TRBV4-1 to TRBJ2-3, with D hard to call. Between the trimmed V and J ends, which lost 3 bases and 5 bases, there was a span of 12 bases. This CDR3 has 14 amino acids. The V gene's germline CDR1 is MGHRA and CDR2 YSYEKL. CDR3 nucleotide sequence: TGCGCCAGCAGCCAGGCGGAGCTGGGAGATACGCAGTATTTT. Its translation is CASSQAELGDTQYF.

This chain connects TRBV28 to TRBJ2-1; 7 nucleotides line up with TRBD2. Germline CDR1 is MDHEN and CDR2 is SYDVKM. The V gene end was trimmed by 4 bases and the J gene end by 2 bases; junction bases not matched to a gene: 8. This CDR3 comprises 16 residues. CDR3 bases: TGTGCCAGCAGTTGGTCGGGGAGGGTCGCCTACAATGAGCAGTTCTTC. This translates into CASSWSGRVAYNEQFF.